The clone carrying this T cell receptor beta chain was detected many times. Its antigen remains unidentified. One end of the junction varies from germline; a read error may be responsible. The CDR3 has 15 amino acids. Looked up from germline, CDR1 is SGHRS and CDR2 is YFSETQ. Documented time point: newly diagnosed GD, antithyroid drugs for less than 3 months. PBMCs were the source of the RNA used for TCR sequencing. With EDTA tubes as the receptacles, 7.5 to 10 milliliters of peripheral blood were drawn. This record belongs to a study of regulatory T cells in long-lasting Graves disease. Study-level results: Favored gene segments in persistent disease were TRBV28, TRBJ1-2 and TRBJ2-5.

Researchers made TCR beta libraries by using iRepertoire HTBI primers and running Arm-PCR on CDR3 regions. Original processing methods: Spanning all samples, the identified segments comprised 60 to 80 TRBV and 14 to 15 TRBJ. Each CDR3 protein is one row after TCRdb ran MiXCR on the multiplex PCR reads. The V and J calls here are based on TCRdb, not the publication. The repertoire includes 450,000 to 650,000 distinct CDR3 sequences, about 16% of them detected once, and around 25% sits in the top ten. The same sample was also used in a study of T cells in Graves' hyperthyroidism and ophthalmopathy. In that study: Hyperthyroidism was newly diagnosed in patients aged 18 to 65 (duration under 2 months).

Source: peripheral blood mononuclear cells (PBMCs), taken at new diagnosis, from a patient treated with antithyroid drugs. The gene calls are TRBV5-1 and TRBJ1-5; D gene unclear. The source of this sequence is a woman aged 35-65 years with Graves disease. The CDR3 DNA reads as TGTGCCAGCAGTTTGGAAGGTTATAGCAATCAGCCCCAGCATTTT. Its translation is CASSLEGYSNQPQHF.